The 18 T cell receptor beta chains in this list originate from one sample, sequenced in a study of tumor-infiltrating lymphocytes in oesophageal squamous cell carcinoma. TCRdb used MiXCR to reprocess the PCR reads, holding one entry per CDR3 protein. The sample includes about 14,000 distinct CDR3 sequences, 51% of them seen just once. The source material was blood. The origin of the receptors is a female donor with esophageal squamous cell carcinoma.

Points on this clonotype: It may be a read error: a sequence one base away is much more abundant. The chain carries TRBV4-1 and TRBJ2-7; D tentatively reads TRBD1 or TRBD2 (5 bases each). The closer fit of TRBJ2-1 to the DNA end suggests the J call may be wrong. The CDR3 runs to 15 residues. From germline, CDR1 is MGHRA and CDR2 YSYEKL. This CDR3 reads CASSQYTPGTYEQFF. The CDR3 region has the DNA TGCGCCAGCAGCCAGTACACCCCAGGGACCTACGAGCAGTTCTTC.

The chain joins TRBV7-9 to TRBJ1-4; D gene unclear. Trimming removed 5 bases at V and 6 bases at J, with 10 bases between. CDR3 size: 13 residues. The germline gives CDR1 SEHNR, CDR2 FQNEAQ (reference sequence). CDR3 region: CASSPFPDEKLFF. CDR3 in DNA: TGTGCCAGCAGCCCATTCCCGGATGAAAAACTGTTTTTT.

The V call is TRBV7-3, the J call TRBJ2-3; no clear D gene. This CDR3 contains 15 residues. The V and J ends lost 5 bases and 0 bases respectively, with 12 bases between them. Germline assignment: CDR1 SGHTA and CDR2 FQGTGA. CDR3 amino acids: CASSEDLPSTDTQYF. The CDR3 DNA sequence: TGTGCCAGCAGCGAGGACCTTCCTAGCACAGATACGCAGTATTTT.

In this sample, this clonotype is large (0.1 to 1%). The chain employs TRBV7-3 and TRBJ2-1; no clear D gene. Germline CDR1 reads SGHTA; CDR2 reads FQGTGA. V lost 2 bases and J lost 10, with 9 bases in between. The CDR3 is 12 amino acids. CDR3 in DNA: TGTGCCAGCAGCTTAGGTGTAGGAGAGCAGTTCTTC. This translates into CASSLGVGEQFF.

This clonotype was seen repeatedly, ten times or more. The gene calls are TRBV5-6 and TRBJ1-1; 8 bases agree with TRBD1. This CDR3 has 15 residues. V lost 5 bases, J lost 4 bases, and 10 bases stayed unmatched. The germline CDR1 and CDR2 sequences are SGHDT and YYEEEE. CDR3: CASRKLQGVVTEAFF. In nucleotides, the CDR3 is TGTGCCAGCAGAAAATTACAGGGGGTTGTCACTGAAGCTTTCTTT.

This clonotype has a handful of counts. This chain connects TRBV30 to TRBJ2-7; 7 nucleotides align to TRBD2. The CDR3 has 12 residues. With 2 bases clipped from V and 5 bases from J, the junction kept 3 bases outside the gene matches. Germline V lookup: CDR1 GTSNPN, CDR2 SVGIG (reference sequence). This chain's CDR3 is CAWSTTSDEQYF. The CDR3 DNA reads TGTGCCTGGAGTACCACTAGCGACGAGCAGTACTTC.

The rearrangement joins TRBV6-1 to TRBJ2-7; 7 bases line up with TRBD1. The CDR3 length is 15 residues. Germline V gene lookup returns CDR1 MNHNS and CDR2 SASEGT. J gave up 0 bases and V 7 bases, and 9 bases lay outside the gene matches. CDR3 sequence: CASIRGRDSSYEQYF. In DNA, the CDR3 is TGTGCCAGCATCAGGGGTCGGGACAGCTCCTACGAGCAGTACTTC.

In the case of this clonotype: At one of its ends the junction is not consistent with the germline gene, which may arise from a read error. The chain joins TRBV6-1 to TRBJ1-6; tentative D call: TRBD1 (5 bases). Germline loops: CDR1 MNHNS, CDR2 SASEGT. The CDR3 is 13 amino acids. This CDR3 reads CASRKWDGYEQYF. CDR3 bases: TGTGCCAGCAGAAAATGGGACGGCTACGAGCAGTACTTT.

This clonotype has just a few counts. This chain joins TRBV7-8 and TRBJ1-6; D is ambiguous. Germline assignment: CDR1 SGHVS and CDR2 FQNEAQ. Trimming left V 2 bases short and J 4 bases short, with 9 bases between. The CDR3 consists of 15 residues. DNA of the CDR3: TGTGCCAGCAGCTTAAAGGACCTTTATAATTCACCCCTCCACTTT. Its translation is CASSLKDLYNSPLHF.

The chain has TRBV7-6 and TRBJ2-1, with D uncertain. Deletions cut 4 bases from V and 7 bases from J, with 17 bases between. Germline lookup yields CDR1 SGHVS and CDR2 FNYEAQ. The CDR3 runs to 15 residues. In DNA, the CDR3 is TGTGCCAGCAGCTCGTGGAGTAGTCTCGGGAATGAGCAGTTCTTC. It codes for CASSSWSSLGNEQFF.

This clonotype appeared once. CDR3 residues: CASSADAEGYTF. The CDR3 DNA follows: TGTGCCAGCAGCGCGGACGCGGAGGGCTACACCTTC. The chain employs TRBV11-1 and TRBJ1-2; the D is unclear. The germline V and J ends were trimmed by 5 bases and 8 bases, with 12 bases remaining between them. Germline V gene data show CDR1 as SGHAT and CDR2 as FQDESV (reference sequence). CDR3 length: 12 amino acids.

This clonotype was detected many times. The J gene is TRBJ1-5, the V gene TRBV7-9; the D gene is possibly TRBD1 (5 bases). Germline V CDR1 and CDR2: SEHNR, FQNEAQ (reference sequence). The CDR3 is 13 amino acids. V was shortened by 4 bases and J by 5 bases, with 9 bases between the two germline ends. The CDR3 DNA reads as TGTGCCAGCAGCTCCCAGGGAGATCAGCCCCAGCATTTT. This gives the protein CASSSQGDQPQHF.

On this clonotype itself: Likely a read error: the CDR3 ends without its conserved phenylalanine or tryptophan. The DNA is left out, because the CDR3 cannot be placed on it with certainty; the CDR3 is given as TCRdb lists it. J is TRBJ1-1 and V is TRBV7-2; no check of the table's D call, TRBD1, against the DNA was made. The length of the CDR3 is 19 amino acids, counting both ends. Germline assignment: CDR1 SGHTA and CDR2 FQGNSA. The CDR3 region is CASSEGAGRISPTSSTSAP.

In its sample, this clonotype is medium-sized. The rearrangement uses TRBV11-2 and TRBJ2-3; tentatively, D is TRBD1 or TRBD2 (5 bases each). This CDR3 is built from 17 residues. Deletions cut 5 bases from V and 6 bases from J, with 24 bases between. The V gene's germline CDR1 is SGHAT and CDR2 FQNNGV. This CDR3 reads CASSIPGGPGRDDTQYF. Written as DNA, the CDR3 is TGTGCCAGCAGCATACCGGGCGGGCCCGGACGGGACGATACGCAGTATTTT. Supplemented by reference TRBV11-2 and TRBJ2-3, the full variable domain reads EAGVAQSPRYKIIEKRQSVAFWCNPISGHATLYWYQQILGQGPKLLIQFQNNGVVDDSQLPKDRFSAERLKGVDSTLKIQPAKLEDSAVYLCASSIPGGPGRDDTQYFGPGTRLTVL.

The CDR3, as DNA: TGCGCCAGCGGGCGGACTAGCGGATACAATGAGCAGTTCTTC. It is translated as CASGRTSGYNEQFF. The chain links TRBV5-1 to TRBJ2-1; 10 bases fit TRBD2. Per germline, CDR1 SGHRS and CDR2 YFSETQ. Trimming at V came to 7 bases and at J to 4 bases, leaving 5 bases not matched to a gene. The length of the CDR3 is 14 residues.

This clonotype has ten or more counts. The chain uses TRBV5-1 and TRBJ1-3, with D hard to call. Per germline, CDR1 SGHRS and CDR2 YFSETQ. Trimming removed 0 bases from V and 5 bases from J, with 12 bases in between. The CDR3 contains 15 residues. The CDR3 here is CASSLGEGSRNTIYF. CDR3 DNA sequence: TGCGCCAGCAGCTTGGGGGAGGGCAGCCGAAACACCATATATTTT.

The chain is built from TRBV7-4 and TRBJ2-7; perhaps D is TRBD1 or TRBD2 (5 bases each). This CDR3 spans 13 amino acids. V was cut by 5 bases and J by 4 bases, with 12 bases left in between. The germline gives CDR1 SGHVT, CDR2 SQSDAQ. This chain's CDR3 is CASSPGGGYEQYF. CDR3 DNA sequence: TGTGCCAGCAGCCCCGGTGGGGGATACGAGCAGTACTTC.

By share, this clonotype counts as medium-sized. The chain employs TRBV7-2 and TRBJ1-5; D ambiguous. This CDR3 has 13 amino acids. Per germline, CDR1 SGHTA and CDR2 FQGNSA. V gave up 3 bases and J gave up 4 bases, with 7 bases separating them. CDR3 residues: CASSFRVNQPQHF. The CDR3 DNA follows: TGTGCCAGCAGCTTCCGGGTTAATCAGCCCCAGCATTTT. Looking up the rest from reference TRBV7-2 and TRBJ1-5 gives the full variable domain: GAGVSQSPSNKVTEKGKDVELRCDPISGHTALYWYRQSLGQGLEFLIYFQGNSAPDKSGLPSDRFSAERTGGSVSTLTIQRTQQEDSAVYLCASSFRVNQPQHFGDGTRLSIL.